The 6 T cell receptor beta chains reported below all come from one sample, sequenced in a study of blood T cells in healthy people across ages. Then a second PCR, running roughly 7 to 11 cycles, was carried out with a sample-barcoded 5' primer and a J-beta primer mix. Via MiXCR, TCRdb re-called the 5' RACE reads, giving one row per CDR3 protein. The repertoire holds some 1.8 million distinct CDR3 sequences, with roughly 43% as singletons. Sequenced sample: blood. The source is a human donor in good health.

This clonotype was counted between two and nine times. The J gene is TRBJ2-5, the V gene TRBV7-2; D uncertain. Trimming took 5 bases from V and 5 from J, leaving 15 bases between them. The germline gives CDR1 SGHTA, CDR2 FQGNSA. This CDR3 comprises 14 residues. CDR3 sequence reads: CASSKPRVGETQYF. The CDR3 region has the DNA TGTGCCAGCAGCAAACCCCGAGTAGGGGAGACCCAGTACTTC.

CDR3 in amino acids: CSARRGRGIQGYEQYF. The CDR3 DNA follows: TGCAGTGCTAGAAGGGGTAGGGGTATTCAAGGCTACGAGCAGTACTTC. The chain uses TRBV20-1 and TRBJ2-7, with D possibly matching TRBD1 (5 bases). The CDR3 sequence is 16 residues long. CDR1 is DFQATT, CDR2 SNEGSKA, per germline (reference sequence). V dropped 2 bases and J dropped 3 bases, with 20 bases sitting between them.

CDR3 nucleotide sequence: TGCAGTGCTAGAAAACGGGGGGGCTATAGTGAGCAGTTCTTC. Translating gives CSARKRGGYSEQFF. The V and J genes are TRBV20-1 and TRBJ2-1; 8 bases align to TRBD2. CDR3 size: 14 residues. Per the germline V gene, CDR1 is DFQATT and CDR2 is SNEGSKA (reference sequence). J gave up 9 bases and V 2 bases, and 9 bases lay outside the gene matches.

This clonotype was detected only a few times. This chain joins TRBV9 and TRBJ2-1; tentatively, D is TRBD1 or TRBD2 (6 bases each). Looked up from germline, CDR1 is SGDLS and CDR2 is YYNGEE. The V end lost 3 bases, the J end lost 4 bases, and 29 bases lay between the germline ends. The CDR3 is made up of 20 amino acids. CDR3 coding DNA: TGTGCCAGCAGCGACCCCGGCCTCCTTACTAGTGAGGGGGGATACAATGAGCAGTTCTTC. Protein product: CASSDPGLLTSEGGYNEQFF.

The J gene is TRBJ2-3, the V gene TRBV12-3 or TRBV12-4; D ambiguous. The CDR3 length is 15 residues. Trimming stripped 1 base from V and 7 bases from J, with 15 bases between. The CDR3 bases are TGTGCCAGCAGTTTAGGACTCCCTCCCCCCAATACGCAGTATTTT. It is translated as CASSLGLPPPNTQYF.

A few counts support this clonotype. The chain links TRBV24-1 to TRBJ2-3; either TRBD1 or TRBD2 may supply D (6 bases each). Germline CDR1 is KGHDR and CDR2 is SFDVKD. The CDR3 runs to 16 residues. Trimming cost V 3 bases and J 0 bases, with 12 bases left between them. CDR3 loop: CATSDAEGDSTDTQYF. CDR3 in DNA: TGTGCCACCAGTGATGCGGAGGGGGATAGCACAGATACGCAGTATTTT.